The 28 T cell receptor beta chains presented below share a single source sample, sequenced in a study of T-cell memory formation after mild COVID-19. A single record per CDR3 protein comes from TCRdb applying MiXCR to the 5' RACE reads. Among under 450,000 distinct CDR3 sequences listed, about a quarter were seen once. The sequencing sample was made of PBMCs or a T cell subset sorted from them (not recorded which). These receptors were obtained from an adult woman who had mild COVID-19 (a few samples of this study predate the infection). Cell type and time point are not known.

The chain uses TRBV18 and TRBJ2-3; no clear D. Trimming removed 8 bases at V and 6 bases at J, with 15 bases between. This CDR3 is built from 13 residues. CDR1 is KGHSH, CDR2 LQKENI, per germline. The CDR3 DNA is TGTGCCAGCCTCATGTCATCCGGGGATACGCAGTATTTT. Its translation is CASLMSSGDTQYF.

To note about this clonotype: A read error may explain this, as a much larger clone is one base away. V is TRBV7-9 and J is TRBJ1-1; D might be TRBD1 (5 bases). CDR1 is SEHNR, CDR2 FQNEAQ, per germline (reference sequence). Trimming shortened V by 2 bases and J by 3 bases, and 19 bases separated the two germline ends. CDR3 length: 17 residues. The DNA for the CDR3 is TGTGCCAGCAGCTTATGGGCGTGGGGCAGGGAGGACACTGAAGCTTTCTTT. Amino acids: CASSLWAWGREDTEAFF.

The chain joins TRBV2 to TRBJ2-1; 8 bases match TRBD2. Germline V lookup: CDR1 SNHLY, CDR2 FYNNEI. CDR3 length: 14 amino acids. V dropped 7 bases and J dropped 0; count of bases not matched to a gene: 2. CDR3 sequence reads: CASTSGYSYNEQFF. CDR3 nucleotide sequence: TGTGCCAGCACTAGCGGGTACTCCTACAATGAGCAGTTCTTC.

The rearrangement uses TRBV4-2 and TRBJ2-5; 10 bases fit TRBD1. Germline-derived CDR1 and CDR2 are LGHNA and YNFKEQ. The CDR3 sequence is 14 residues long. With V trimmed by 1 base and J by 4 bases, 0 bases remained unmatched. CDR3 residues: CASSQGTGGETQYF. CDR3 coding DNA: TGTGCCAGCAGCCAAGGGACAGGGGGAGAGACCCAGTACTTC.

The chain uses TRBV6-5 and TRBJ2-3; the D is unclear. The CDR3 extends over 13 amino acids. Germline-derived CDR1 and CDR2 are MNHEY and SVGAGI. With 6 bases removed from V and 1 base from J, the gap between germline ends came to 8 bases. In DNA form, the CDR3 reads TGTGCCAGCAGGGACCGGCGCACAGATACGCAGTATTTT. Amino acid sequence: CASRDRRTDTQYF.

The V gene is TRBV12-3 or TRBV12-4, the J gene TRBJ1-2; 9 bases are shared with TRBD1. The CDR3 is 16 amino acids. V lost 3 bases, J lost 7 bases, and 12 bases stayed unmatched. The CDR3 protein is CASSLTVGQGIAGYTF. The CDR3 nucleotides read TGTGCCAGCAGTTTGACCGTAGGACAGGGGATAGCTGGCTACACCTTC.

The chain carries TRBV24-1 and TRBJ2-7; D possibly uses TRBD1 or TRBD2 (5 bases each). The CDR3 sequence is 16 residues long. The V end was cut by 4 bases, the J end by 5 bases, with 20 bases between. The germline V gene has CDR1 KGHDR and CDR2 SFDVKD. DNA of the CDR3: TGTGCCACCAGTGACCGACAGCCCCGGGGCTGGGACGAGCAGTACTTC. Its protein product is CATSDRQPRGWDEQYF.

In this sample, this clonotype turned up a few times. This sequence joins TRBV6-1 and TRBJ2-3; D remains ambiguous. The CDR3 consists of 12 residues. V was shortened by 4 bases and J by 6 bases, with 8 bases between the two germline ends. Germline V gives CDR1 MNHNS, CDR2 SASEGT. The CDR3 nucleotides are TGTGCCAGCAGTGGATCCGTCGATACGCAGTATTTT. It is translated as CASSGSVDTQYF.

This chain links TRBV6-2 or TRBV6-3 with TRBJ2-1, with 7 bases lining up with TRBD2. V was clipped by 5 bases and J by 3 bases; unmatched bases: 10. The CDR3 totals 16 residues. Looked up from germline, CDR1 is MNHEY and CDR2 is SVGEGT. The chain's CDR3 is CASSRPRVAGYNEQFF. The CDR3 coding sequence is TGTGCCAGCAGTCGCCCCAGGGTAGCGGGCTACAATGAGCAGTTCTTC.

The chain employs TRBV6-2 or TRBV6-3 and TRBJ2-2; D perhaps matches TRBD2 (5 bases). CDR3 length: 13 amino acids. Germline CDR1 is MNHEY and CDR2 is SVGEGT. Trimming took 1 base from V and 10 from J, leaving 10 bases between them. CDR3 sequence: CASSYWEAEELFF. CDR3 DNA: TGTGCCAGCAGTTACTGGGAAGCGGAGGAGCTGTTTTTT.

The rearrangement links TRBV20-1 to TRBJ2-2, with 7 bases fitting TRBD2. V gave up 3 bases and J gave up 6 bases; unmatched junction bases: 4. The CDR3 has 13 residues. Germline loops: CDR1 DFQATT, CDR2 SNEGSKA (reference sequence). CDR3 in amino acids: CSARGGEAGELFF. CDR3 in DNA: TGCAGTGCTAGGGGAGGGGAAGCCGGGGAGCTGTTTTTT.

A single count supports this clonotype. Because it lacks the conserved phenylalanine or tryptophan at the end, this CDR3 is likely a read error. V is TRBV4-3 and J is TRBJ2-7; 12 bases match TRBD2. CDR3 length equals 17 residues. CDR1 and CDR2 (germline): LGHNA, YSLEER. Losses at the gene ends were 0 bases for V and 0 bases for J; bases not matched to a gene: 3. The CDR3 DNA sequence: TGCGCCAGCAGCCAAGACCTAGCGGGAGGGTTCTCCTACGAGCAGTACTTA. Amino acid sequence: CASSQDLAGGFSYEQYL.

This clonotype occurred a few times. The chain carries TRBV4-1 and TRBJ2-7; 15 bases align to TRBD2. V lost 4 bases, J lost 0 bases, and 13 bases stayed unmatched. Germline loops: CDR1 MGHRA, CDR2 YSYEKL. CDR3 size: 20 residues. The CDR3: CASSPNHLGTSGGFSYEQYF. CDR3 DNA: TGCGCCAGCAGCCCCAATCATCTGGGGACTAGCGGGGGGTTCTCCTACGAGCAGTACTTC.

This clonotype was counted many times. V gene TRBV29-1 combines with J gene TRBJ1-1; D remains ambiguous. Germline CDR1 reads SQVTM; CDR2 reads ANQGSEA. V was pared by 4 bases and J by 1 base, with 7 bases between. This CDR3 has 12 residues. The CDR3 DNA reads as TGCAGCGTTGTAGACCCGAACACTGAAGCTTTCTTT. As protein: CSVVDPNTEAFF.

This sequence joins TRBV3-1 and TRBJ2-3; the D gene is possibly TRBD2 (7 bases). Germline V gene lookup returns CDR1 LGHDT and CDR2 YNNKEL (reference sequence). V lost 8 bases, J lost 5 bases, and 11 bases lay in between. CDR3 size: 12 residues. The CDR3 DNA follows: TGTGCCAGCGGGGGGGCAGGAGATACGCAGTATTTT. This sequence encodes CASGGAGDTQYF.

The chain uses TRBV12-3 or TRBV12-4 and TRBJ2-1; TRBD2 agrees at 9 bases. CDR3 size: 14 residues. V was clipped by 7 bases and J by 8 bases; unmatched bases: 9. The DNA for the CDR3 is TGTGCCAGCACCAAGCGCGGGGGGGCATATGAGCAGTTCTTC. Its protein is CASTKRGGAYEQFF.

A few counts support this clonotype. The chain is built from TRBV5-4 and TRBJ2-1; D may be TRBD1 or TRBD2 (5 bases each). V lost 4 bases and J lost 7, with 15 bases in between. This CDR3 has 14 amino acids. The germline CDR1 and CDR2 sequences are SGHNT and YYREEE (reference sequence). CDR3 in amino acids: CASSAGTARNEQFF. CDR3 DNA: TGTGCCAGCAGCGCCGGGACGGCCAGAAATGAGCAGTTCTTC.

This clonotype has more than one count but fewer than ten. The V gene is TRBV10-3, the J gene TRBJ2-7; D could derive from TRBD1 or TRBD2 (7 bases each). The CDR3 length is 17 residues. Germline V gene sequence: CDR1 ENHRY, CDR2 SYGVKD. V lost 0 bases to trimming and J lost 2 bases, with 17 bases between them. CDR3: CAISESGGSGGAYEQYF. CDR3 nucleotide sequence: TGTGCCATCAGTGAGTCCGGTGGGTCAGGGGGGGCCTACGAGCAGTACTTC.

The gene calls are TRBV28 and TRBJ1-4, with 8 bases that match TRBD1. Trimming at V came to 5 bases and at J to 2 bases, leaving 4 bases not matched to a gene. Germline V CDR1 and CDR2: MDHEN, SYDVKM. The CDR3 runs to 15 residues. Written as DNA, the CDR3 is TGTGCCAGCAGTCGCAGGGGGCCGACTAATGAAAAACTGTTTTTT. This gives the protein CASSRRGPTNEKLFF. Filled out from reference TRBV28 and TRBJ1-4, the complete variable domain reads DVKVTQSSRYLVKRTGEKVFLECVQDMDHENMFWYRQDPGLGLRLIYFSYDVKMKEKGDIPEGYSVSREKKERFSLILESASTNQTSMYLCASSRRGPTNEKLFFGSGTQLSVL.

The chain carries TRBV12-3 or TRBV12-4 and TRBJ2-3; either TRBD1 or TRBD2 may supply D (6 bases each). Trimming stripped 6 bases from V and 4 bases from J, with 11 bases between. This CDR3 is built from 13 residues. CDR3 coding DNA: TGTGCCAGCAGCGCAAGGGGGGCAGATACGCAGTATTTT. Translation: CASSARGADTQYF.

This clonotype was seen a handful of times. The chain is built from TRBV29-1 and TRBJ1-1; possible D gene TRBD1, 6 bases. Per the germline V gene, CDR1 is SQVTM and CDR2 is ANQGSEA. With 4 bases removed from V and 10 bases from J, the gap between germline ends came to 16 bases. The CDR3 sequence is 12 residues long. The CDR3, as DNA: TGCAGCGTTGTTGTCCAGGGGCTTAGAGCTTTCTTT. Residues: CSVVVQGLRAFF.

The chain carries TRBV20-1 and TRBJ2-3; unclear D gene. CDR1 and CDR2 (germline): DFQATT, SNEGSKA (reference sequence). Trimming took 3 bases from V and 5 from J, leaving 12 bases between them. The length of the CDR3 is 13 residues. CDR3 bases: TGCAGTGCTAGGCCCTTAAGCCGAGATACGCAGTATTTT. It specifies CSARPLSRDTQYF.

At least ten counts were recorded for this clonotype. The chain carries TRBV7-6 and TRBJ2-1; D perhaps matches TRBD1 (6 bases). Germline CDR1 is SGHVS and CDR2 is FNYEAQ. V lost 5 bases, J lost 5 bases, and 19 bases lay in between. The CDR3 is made up of 16 amino acids. The CDR3 bases are TGTGCCAGCAGCCTAGGCAGGGGCGATTGGAACAATGAGCAGTTCTTC. Translating it yields CASSLGRGDWNNEQFF.

This rearrangement joins TRBV4-1 to TRBJ2-4, with TRBD1 identical over 10 bases. Trimming removed 0 bases from V and 7 bases from J; junction bases left unmatched: 6. Germline loops: CDR1 MGHRA, CDR2 YSYEKL. The CDR3 contains 16 residues. The CDR3 DNA follows: TGCGCCAGCAGCCAAGATGACAGGGGGCTTTGGAACATTCAGTACTTC. Translating it yields CASSQDDRGLWNIQYF.

This clonotype was seen a handful of times. The rearrangement uses TRBV5-1 and TRBJ2-3, with 9 positions matching TRBD2. The trim removed 6 bases at V and 0 bases at J, leaving 8 bases unmatched. Germline V gene sequence: CDR1 SGHRS, CDR2 YFSETQ. This CDR3 has 16 residues. DNA of the CDR3: TGCGCCAGCACGGGGCTAGCGGGGCTTAGCACAGATACGCAGTATTTT. Protein product: CASTGLAGLSTDTQYF.

This chain uses TRBV4-2 with TRBJ1-2, with D unresolved. Germline-derived CDR1 and CDR2 are LGHNA and YNFKEQ. Trimming took off 0 bases at V and 7 bases at J, with 18 bases between the two ends. The CDR3 runs to 16 residues. The CDR3: CASSQDPARASSGYTF. The DNA of the CDR3 is TGTGCCAGCAGCCAAGACCCGGCAAGGGCATCCTCTGGCTACACCTTC.

This clonotype was detected a few times. The chain links TRBV12-3 or TRBV12-4 to TRBJ2-2; 7 bases line up with TRBD1. V gave up 4 bases and J gave up 2 bases; unmatched junction bases: 4. The CDR3 runs 15 residues. CDR3: CASSWTGRNTGELFF. DNA for the CDR3: TGTGCCAGCAGTTGGACAGGCCGAAACACCGGGGAGCTGTTTTTT.

The chain has TRBV29-1 and TRBJ2-7; no clear D. V gave up 0 bases and J gave up 1 base, with 7 bases separating them. Germline V gene data show CDR1 as SQVTM and CDR2 as ANQGSEA. The CDR3 contains 13 residues. The CDR3 DNA is TGCAGCGTTGAAGATCGTCAGTCCTACGAGCAGTACTTC. Its protein product is CSVEDRQSYEQYF.